The 6 T cell receptor beta chains reported below all come from one sample, sequenced in a study of neoadjuvant nivolumab and ipilimumab in lung cancer. Only in-frame clones appear in the TCRdb table, and some are missing; sequencing was by immunoSEQ multiplex PCR. This table holds 9,700 or so clones, 77% found once. The sequenced sample was tumor tissue, obtained after neoadjuvant nivolumab, alone or with ipilimumab, at or shortly before surgery. These receptors all come from an adult with non-small cell lung cancer. Some clones in this sample may be carry-over from other donors' samples.

The gene calls are TRBV5-1 and TRBJ1-1; maybe TRBD1 (5 bases). Germline-derived CDR1 and CDR2 are SGHRS and YFSETQ. CDR3 length: 15 amino acids. Trimming left V 4 bases short and J 1 base short, with 14 bases between. CDR3 region: CASSPQGRENTEAFF. The CDR3 DNA reads TGCGCCAGCAGCCCTCAGGGAAGAGAGAACACTGAAGCTTTCTTT.

The chain uses TRBV10-2 and TRBJ1-3; D is unresolved. From germline, CDR1 is WSHSY and CDR2 SAAADI. The CDR3 extends over 16 amino acids. Deletions cut 11 bases from V and 4 bases from J, with 24 bases between. The CDR3 DNA sequence: TGCGCCTCCCTCCGGGCAGGCAGGACGGGAGGAAACACCATATATTTT. This codes for CASLRAGRTGGNTIYF.

The rearrangement uses TRBV15 and TRBJ2-1; TRBD2 matches at 13 bases. CDR3 length: 15 residues. The J segment lost 9 bases and the V segment lost 3 bases, leaving 5 bases of the junction unmatched. From germline, CDR1 is LNHNV and CDR2 YYDKDF (reference sequence). CDR3 residues: CATSRPGLAGTEQFF. In DNA, the CDR3 is TGTGCCACCAGCAGGCCGGGACTAGCGGGAACTGAGCAGTTCTTC.

This rearrangement joins TRBV6-5 to TRBJ1-6, with 12 bases matching TRBD1. The V segment lost 6 bases and the J segment 10 bases; nucleotides outside the gene matches: 7. The CDR3 length is 15 residues. Germline V gene sequence: CDR1 MNHEY, CDR2 SVGAGI. CDR3 in DNA: TGTGCCAGCAGCGAGGGACAGGGGGCAGGATCACCCCTCCACTTT. Translating it yields CASSEGQGAGSPLHF.

The chain uses TRBV7-2 and TRBJ1-2; D ambiguous. The CDR3 is made up of 13 amino acids. V dropped 0 bases and J dropped 8 bases, with 10 bases sitting between them. The germline gives CDR1 SGHTA, CDR2 FQGNSA. Here the CDR3 DNA reads TGTGCCAGCAGCTTAGCAGGGCTCGGGGGCTACACCTTC. Translated, it gives CASSLAGLGGYTF.

The rearrangement uses TRBV14 and TRBJ1-2; 9 bases are a match to TRBD1. This CDR3 comprises 15 residues. Germline V lookup: CDR1 SGHDN, CDR2 FVKESK. The ends lost 3 bases at V and 6 bases at J; junction bases unmatched: 8. The CDR3 DNA reads TGTGCCAGCAGCCAGTTGGACAGGGGCTCAGATGGCTACACCTTC. Amino acids: CASSQLDRGSDGYTF.